These T cell receptor beta chains were read from a single sample in a study of long-term antiretroviral therapy in people with HIV. Measured with immunoSEQ multiplex PCR; TCRdb has only the in-frame clones, and not every one. This repertoire shows tens of thousands of clones, over 80% found once; its top ten account for 9.9%. Sequences were derived from unsorted PBMCs, sampled 2.8 years after starting antiretroviral therapy. These receptors all come from a young man with HIV. CDR3s include the opening cysteine and the closing phenylalanine or tryptophan. D genes are given only for firm matches. Not every row has a clone size; where given, it reads once, few, many or a size class.

clone_size d_call j_call v_call cdr3_nt cdr3_aa
NA NA TRBJ2-2 TRBV5-1 TGCGCCAGCAGCTTGGACAGCCGGAACACCGGGGAGCTGTTTTTT CASSLDSRNTGELFF
NA NA TRBJ1-3 TRBV28 TGTGCCAGCAGTTCCGGCGGGGTGCCTGGAAACACCATATATTTT CASSSGGVPGNTIYF
few NA TRBJ1-1 TRBV9 TGTGCCAGCAGCTCCCATGGGGATGAAGCTTTCTTT CASSSHGDEAFF
NA TRBD1 TRBJ2-3 TRBV27 TGTGCCAGCAGTAGCAGGACAGGGGGAATAACAGATACGCAGTATTTT CASSSRTGGITDTQYF
NA NA TRBJ1-4 TRBV30 TGTGCCTGGACTCCCCCGGGGGGCTATGAAAAACTGTTTTTT CAWTPPGGYEKLFF
NA NA TRBJ2-1 TRBV5-4 TGTGCCAGCAGCCACCGGGACCTCCCCAATGAGCAGTTCTTC CASSHRDLPNEQFF
NA NA TRBJ2-7 TRBV28 TGTGCCAGCAGTTTATCGGGAGCCCTGGTTCCGTACTTC CASSLSGALVPYF
NA NA TRBJ2-7 TRBV29-1 TGCAGCGTTTGGGGCCACGAGCAGTACTTC CSVWGHEQYF
NA TRBD2 TRBJ2-1 TRBV19 TGTGCCAGTAGTATGGTGGCGGGAGGGGGGTACAATGAGCAGTTCTTC CASSMVAGGGYNEQFF
once TRBD1 TRBJ1-3 TRBV19 TGTGCCAGCACACCGGGACAGAGCTCTGGAAACACCATATATTTT CASTPGQSSGNTIYF
large NA TRBJ2-7 TRBV19 TGTGCCAGTAGTATAGAAGGGTCCCCTGACGAGCAGTACTTC CASSIEGSPDEQYF
NA TRBD2 TRBJ2-7 TRBV7-2 TGTGCCAGCAGCCCCCCGGGACTAAACACCGAGCAGTACTTC CASSPPGLNTEQYF
NA NA TRBJ2-3 TRBV19 TGTGCCAGTAGGTCGACTAGGGCCCAAGATACGCAGTATTTT CASRSTRAQDTQYF
NA NA TRBJ2-1 TRBV4-1 TGCGCCAGCGGAGCAATTTGGGACACCTACAATGAGCAGTTCTTC CASGAIWDTYNEQFF
NA NA TRBJ1-4 TRBV5-1 TGCGCCAGCAGCTTAGGGGCAACAGATGAAAAACTGTTTTTT CASSLGATDEKLFF
NA TRBD1 TRBJ1-2 TRBV27 TGTGCCAGCAGTCCCTCCTGGACAGGGGATTTCTATGGCTACACCTTC CASSPSWTGDFYGYTF
few NA TRBJ2-5 TRBV27 TGTGCCAGCAGCAGGACTGGGGGAGTTGGAGAGACCCAGTACTTC CASSRTGGVGETQYF
once NA TRBJ2-2 TRBV11-1 TGTGCCAGCAGAAGGGTAATTACCGGGGAGCTGTTTTTT CASRRVITGELFF
NA NA TRBJ1-1 TRBV30 TGTGCCTGGCGGCTTCCGGGAACCACTGAAGCTTTCTTT CAWRLPGTTEAFF
NA NA TRBJ2-7 TRBV9 TGTGCCAGCAGCGTGGTGGGGAACGGGGCGGTGTGGGAGCAGTACTTC CASSVVGNGAVWEQYF
NA NA TRBJ2-1 TRBV23-1 TGCGCCAGCACTTTCTTCCAGGGCTCCTACAATGAGCAGTTCTTC CASTFFQGSYNEQFF
medium-sized NA TRBJ1-3 TRBV25-1 TGTGCCAGCAGTGAATACGGCAGCTCTGGAAACACCATATATTTT CASSEYGSSGNTIYF
NA NA TRBJ1-1 TRBV7-9 TGTGCCAGCAGCTTCCGGACAGAGACTGAAGCTTTCTTT CASSFRTETEAFF
NA NA TRBJ2-2 TRBV2 TGTGCCAGCAGTGGGGTAACGGGGCACCGGGAGCTGTTTTTT CASSGVTGHRELFF
NA TRBD1 TRBJ1-2 TRBV5-6 TGTGCCAGCAGCCCGGGACAGATCTATGGCTACACCTTC CASSPGQIYGYTF
NA TRBD1 TRBJ1-1 TRBV5-6 TGTGCCAGCAGCTCGACAGGGGGAAGGGGTGGGGGTACTGAAGCTTTCTTT CASSSTGGRGGGTEAFF
NA NA TRBJ2-7 TRBV2 TGTGCCAGCAGTGTCAGGGGAGGCGACGAGCAGTACTTC CASSVRGGDEQYF
once TRBD1 TRBJ2-5 TRBV28 TGTGCCAGCAGTTCGGTACAGGGGGCGAAGGAGACCCAGTACTTC CASSSVQGAKETQYF
NA NA TRBJ2-7 TRBV5-1 TGCGCCAGCAGCTTGGACCAGGGGGGTTCGAACTACGAGCAGTACTTC CASSLDQGGSNYEQYF
NA NA TRBJ1-2 TRBV4-3 TGCGCCAGCAGCCAAGACAACGGGGCCTATGGCTACACCTTC CASSQDNGAYGYTF
NA TRBD2 TRBJ2-7 TRBV6-6 TGTGCCAGCAGTCCCGGGACTAGCGGGAGGATATACGAGCAGTACTTC CASSPGTSGRIYEQYF
NA TRBD1 TRBJ1-1 TRBV2 TGTGCCAGCAGTGAAAAACAGGACAGGGCTGAAGCTTTCTTT CASSEKQDRAEAFF
NA NA TRBJ1-2 TRBV5-4 TGTGCCAGCAGCCGCGCGGGACAAATGAACTATGGCTACACCTTC CASSRAGQMNYGYTF
once NA TRBJ1-2 TRBV7-2 TGTGCCAGCAGCTTAGACGGGGGGTCAGGGAAGGGCTACACCTTC CASSLDGGSGKGYTF
NA TRBD2 TRBJ2-3 TRBV5-1 TGCGCCAGCAGCTTGGCAGGGACTAGCCCCACAGATACGCAGTATTTT CASSLAGTSPTDTQYF
NA TRBD2 TRBJ2-7 TRBV5-6 TGTGCCAGCAGCTTGGGTGGAAGGGTAGCGGGAGTTAGCGAGCAGTACTTC CASSLGGRVAGVSEQYF
NA NA TRBJ1-1 TRBV6-6 TGTGCCAGCATTGGGGACCGGAACACTGAAGCTTTCTTT CASIGDRNTEAFF
NA NA TRBJ1-5 TRBV5-8 TGTGCCAGCAGCTTGGGTCGTTATAGCAATCAGCCCCAGCATTTT CASSLGRYSNQPQHF
NA TRBD2 TRBJ2-5 TRBV5-1 TGCGCCAGCAGCCTAGCGGGAATGGAGACCCAGTACTTC CASSLAGMETQYF
NA TRBD1 TRBJ2-2 TRBV4-2 TGTGCCAGCAGCCCCTTCGGACAGGGTACCGGGGAGCTGTTTTTT CASSPFGQGTGELFF
NA NA TRBJ1-4 TRBV6-5 TGTGCCAGCAGTTACTCGTTCGAGCTAGCTGAAAAACTGTTTTTT CASSYSFELAEKLFF
NA NA TRBJ2-5 TRBV27 TGTGCCAGCAGTTTCCGTCCCCTCTTGGAGACCCAGTACTTC CASSFRPLLETQYF
once TRBD1 TRBJ1-5 TRBV7-2 TGTGCCAGCAGCATTACCGGGACAGGGAGATCCCAGCATTTT CASSITGTGRSQHF
NA NA TRBJ2-3 TRBV5-4 TGTGCCAGCAGCTTGGGACCCACCACAGATACGCAGTATTTT CASSLGPTTDTQYF
NA TRBD2 TRBJ2-1 TRBV11-3 TGTGCCAGCAGCTCCGGAGCGGGGGGAGCGGGTGAGCAGTTCTTC CASSSGAGGAGEQFF
NA TRBD2 TRBJ2-2 TRBV9 TGTGCCAGCAGCGGGGGACTAGCGGGGAAGGCCGGGGAGCTGTTTTTT CASSGGLAGKAGELFF
NA TRBD1 TRBJ1-5 TRBV6-1 TGTGCCAGCAGTGAACGGTGGGGGACAGGGAAAGGTCAGCCCCAGCATTTT CASSERWGTGKGQPQHF
NA NA TRBJ2-2 TRBV6-5 TGTGCCAGCAGTTACGGGGTCGGGGAGCTGTTTTTT CASSYGVGELFF
NA NA TRBJ2-3 TRBV11-2 TGTGCCAGCAGCGATCCTGGGGATACGCAGTATTTT CASSDPGDTQYF
NA TRBD2 TRBJ2-5 TRBV9 TGTGCCAGCAGCGGCGGGAGGTCGGAGACCCAGTACTTC CASSGGRSETQYF
NA NA TRBJ2-3 TRBV4-3 TGCGCCAGCAGCCAAGAGGGGAGGGGGAGGGCCGGGACAGATACGCAGTATTTT CASSQEGRGRAGTDTQYF
NA TRBD2 TRBJ2-1 TRBV10-3 TGTGCCGTACTAGCGGGAAATGACAATGAGCAGTTCTTC CAVLAGNDNEQFF
NA TRBD2 TRBJ2-7 TRBV9 TGTGCCAGCAGCGTTGGGGGAGCGGGGAGCTACGAGCAGTACTTC CASSVGGAGSYEQYF
NA NA TRBJ2-5 TRBV28 TGTGCCAGCAGTTTTAGCCCGGGACTGAAGCAAGAGACCCAGTACTTC CASSFSPGLKQETQYF
NA TRBD2 TRBJ2-2 TRBV19 TGTGCCAGTAAACAGCGGGGGGGCCTGGACGGGGAGCTGTTTTTT CASKQRGGLDGELFF